Below are 15 T cell receptor beta chains sequenced from a single sample in a study of blood T cell repertoires in COVID-19. TCRdb's copy holds only in-frame clones and misses some; the assay was immunoSEQ multiplex PCR. The repertoire holds 350,000 to 450,000 clones, with roughly 86% as singletons. The sample taken for sequencing was PBMCs or T cells enriched from blood (not recorded which). These receptors originate from a man aged 40-55 years in a cohort exposed to, infected with or recovered from COVID-19 (not recorded which).

The genes are TRBV9 and TRBJ2-7, with 14 bases fitting TRBD2. Looked up from germline, CDR1 is SGDLS and CDR2 is YYNGEE. J gave up 4 bases and V 1 base, and 4 bases lay outside the gene matches. The CDR3 has 16 amino acids. CDR3 sequence: CASSVSGTSGGYEQYF. The CDR3 region has the DNA TGTGCCAGCAGCGTATCTGGGACTAGCGGGGGATACGAGCAGTACTTC.

The chain is built from TRBV19 and TRBJ1-2; no firm D call. The germline V gene has CDR1 LNHDA and CDR2 SQIVND (reference sequence). CDR3 length: 13 residues. V lost 3 bases and J 5 bases, leaving 10 bases between the germline ends. The CDR3: CASSMAPLYGYTF. CDR3 sequence (DNA): TGTGCCAGTAGTATGGCCCCTTTGTATGGCTACACCTTC.

The J gene is TRBJ1-2, the V gene TRBV3-1 (or the pseudogene TRBV3-2); D unresolved. From germline, CDR1 is LGHDT and CDR2 YNNKEL (reference sequence). The CDR3 extends over 15 amino acids. Trimming removed 1 base at V and 6 bases at J, with 15 bases between. Here the CDR3 reads CASSQGLFLEDGYTF. CDR3 DNA sequence: TGTGCCAGCAGCCAAGGGCTTTTTCTTGAGGATGGCTACACCTTC.

The chain couples TRBV18 to TRBJ2-1, with 8 bases aligning to TRBD1. CDR1 is KGHSH and CDR2 is LQKENI in the germline V gene. The CDR3 extends over 15 amino acids. Trimming took 3 bases from V and 6 from J; bases not matched to a gene: 7. The CDR3 region has the DNA TGTGCCAGCTCACCTCAGGGGGCGATTTTCAATGAGCAGTTCTTC. This sequence encodes CASSPQGAIFNEQFF.

This chain uses TRBV4-2 with TRBJ2-2, with TRBD2 matching 10 bases. The CDR3 contains 16 residues. V lost 4 bases, J lost 2 bases, and 4 bases stayed unmatched. Germline CDR1 is LGHNA and CDR2 is YNFKEQ. CDR3 DNA: TGTGCCAGCAGCCGCCTACTAGCGGGAAACACCGGGGAGCTGTTTTTT. It codes for CASSRLLAGNTGELFF.

The gene calls are TRBV6-5 and TRBJ2-1; TRBD2 matches at 7 bases. Trimming took 0 bases from V and 2 from J; bases not matched to a gene: 4. Germline CDR1 reads MNHEY; CDR2 reads SVGAGI. The CDR3 extends over 16 amino acids. CDR3 nucleotides: TGTGCCAGCAGTTACTCTCCTAGCGGAACCTACAATGAGCAGTTCTTC. Encoded protein: CASSYSPSGTYNEQFF.

The gene calls are TRBV7-6 and TRBJ2-2; TRBD2 agrees at 10 bases. CDR3 length: 17 amino acids. CDR1 and CDR2 (germline): SGHVS, FNYEAQ. The trim removed 7 bases at V and 7 bases at J, leaving 15 bases unmatched. As DNA, the CDR3 is TGTGCCAGCACCCTACTAGCGGGACCCGCCTCGGGCGGGGAGCTGTTTTTT. Its protein is CASTLLAGPASGGELFF.

V gene TRBV9 combines with J gene TRBJ1-3; TRBD1 matches at 9 bases. The CDR3 is made up of 16 amino acids. V trimming: 3 bases; J trimming: 8 bases; junction bases outside the gene matches: 12. Per the germline V gene, CDR1 is SGDLS and CDR2 is YYNGEE. CDR3 sequence: CASSAIGQGFGDTIYF. The DNA of the CDR3 is TGTGCCAGCAGCGCCATCGGACAGGGGTTCGGGGACACCATATATTTT.

The V gene is TRBV10-1, the J gene TRBJ2-1; 11 bases align to TRBD2. Germline V gene data show CDR1 as WNHNN and CDR2 as SYGVQD (reference sequence). The CDR3 runs 16 residues. V shed 4 bases and J 9 bases; nucleotides not matched to a gene: 11. As DNA, the CDR3 is TGCGCCAGCAGTGGTAGCGGGAGGGCCGGAGTTGGTGAGCAGTTCTTC. Protein: CASSGSGRAGVGEQFF.

The chain links TRBV4-2 to TRBJ2-7; TRBD2 might be the D (6 bases). The CDR3 is made up of 16 amino acids. The germline V gene has CDR1 LGHNA and CDR2 YNFKEQ. Trimming pared 1 base from V and 0 bases from J, leaving 13 bases between. CDR3: CASSQVPGGDSYEQYF. In nucleotides, the CDR3 is TGTGCCAGCAGCCAAGTACCTGGCGGGGACTCCTACGAGCAGTACTTC.

This clone was detected a few times. The chain carries TRBV5-4 and TRBJ2-7; D might be TRBD2 (7 bases). The V end was cut by 4 bases, the J end by 7 bases, with 15 bases between. This CDR3 contains 13 residues. Germline assignment: CDR1 SGHNT and CDR2 YYREEE (reference sequence). The CDR3 DNA reads as TGTGCCAGCAGCCGAGGGGGGGCGGGAGAGCAGTACTTC. Protein sequence: CASSRGGAGEQYF.

This rearrangement joins TRBV13 to TRBJ2-2; 11 bases line up with TRBD1. J lost 7 bases, V lost 2 bases, and 6 bases had no gene match. The germline CDR1 and CDR2 sequences are PRHDT and FYEKMQ (reference sequence). The CDR3 covers 16 residues. CDR3 DNA sequence: TGTGCCAGCAGCTTAAGGACAGGGGGCATATTCGGGGAGCTGTTTTTT. Translated: CASSLRTGGIFGELFF.

This clone was picked up one time. The chain couples TRBV28 to TRBJ1-5; possibly TRBD1 for D (6 bases). Germline CDR1 reads MDHEN; CDR2 reads SYDVKM. This CDR3 spans 14 amino acids. Trimming cost V 6 bases and J 5 bases, with 14 bases left between them. CDR3 in DNA: TGTGCCAGCAGCCCTAGACAGGTATATCAGCCCCAGCATTTT. This codes for CASSPRQVYQPQHF.

The rearrangement joins TRBV5-1 to TRBJ2-7; TRBD1 matches 7 bases. The CDR3 sequence is 13 residues long. Germline values: CDR1 SGHRS, CDR2 YFSETQ. V was pared by 4 bases and J by 4 bases, with 5 bases of the junction left unmatched. DNA for the CDR3: TGCGCCAGCAGCCAGGGACAGCCTTACGAGCAGTACTTC. Protein: CASSQGQPYEQYF.

The V and J genes are TRBV19 and TRBJ2-3; 7 positions agree with TRBD1. This CDR3 has 15 residues. Per the germline V gene, CDR1 is LNHDA and CDR2 is SQIVND (reference sequence). J was trimmed by 1 base and V by 6 bases; bases with no gene match: 7. CDR3 in DNA: TGTGCCAGTAGCCCCGGGACAGCGCGCACAGATACGCAGTATTTT. As protein: CASSPGTARTDTQYF.